This TCR beta chain derives from a study of CD8 T cells in ankylosing spondylitis. Study results and limitations: Disease-associated clones were reportedly significantly overrepresented in matched ankylosing spondylitis synovial fluid. A TCR beta motif made of eight highly homologous variants seemed typical of ankylosing spondylitis blood.

V lost 4 bases to trimming and J lost 0 bases; unmatched junction nucleotides: 10. CDR3 size: 18 residues. The germline V gene encodes CDR1 MNHEY and CDR2 SMNVEV (reference sequence). TCRdb re-analysed the 5' RACE reads in MiXCR, keeping a single row per CDR3 protein. The repertoire holds almost 400,000 distinct CDR3 sequences, under 25% seen once, with about 16% in the top ten. With respect to this clonotype: Its specificity is not known.

Sequencing was done on a sample of blood, either unsorted or a sorted T cell fraction (not recorded which). V usage is TRBV27 and J usage is TRBJ2-3, with 10 nucleotides matching TRBD2. This clonotype was sampled from a male donor with ankylosing spondylitis. This CDR3 is CASSSRHGLAVSTDTQYF. DNA of the CDR3: TGTGCCAGCAGTTCCCGACATGGACTAGCGGTGAGCACAGATACGCAGTATTTT.